Below, one TCR beta chain is given with its context. Its cognate antigen is unknown. This sample was taken from a study of T cell responses to AZD1222 COVID-19 vaccine. Regarding the study as a whole: Researchers took repertoire samples only after the peak T cell response had come. Two AZD1222 administrations were followed by greater Spike-specific TCR breadth and depth. There were mostly white British donors and more females than males, and clonal diversity was possibly underestimated.

The V gene's germline CDR1 is SGHTA and CDR2 FQGNSA. With 3 bases removed from V and 7 bases from J, the gap between germline ends came to 13 bases. CDR3 length: 13 amino acids. Assay used: immunoSEQ multiplex PCR; TCRdb lists only in-frame clones, some missing. Found here are about 130,000 clones, roughly 90% of them singletons; the top ten hold around 1.5%. Material: peripheral blood, obtained on day 0 of AZD1222 vaccination. The chain joins TRBV7-2 to TRBJ2-7; TRBD2 is a possible D gene (5 bases). The TCR was taken from an adult in good health. CDR3 sequence reads: CASSLEATGEQYF. In DNA, the CDR3 is TGTGCCAGCAGCTTGGAGGCTACGGGGGAGCAGTACTTC.